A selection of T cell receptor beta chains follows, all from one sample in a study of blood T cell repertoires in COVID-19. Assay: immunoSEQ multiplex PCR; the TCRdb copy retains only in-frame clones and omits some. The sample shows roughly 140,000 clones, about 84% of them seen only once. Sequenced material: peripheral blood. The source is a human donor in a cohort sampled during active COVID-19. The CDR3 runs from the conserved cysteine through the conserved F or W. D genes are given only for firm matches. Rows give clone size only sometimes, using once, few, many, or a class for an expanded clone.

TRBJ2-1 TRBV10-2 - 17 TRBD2 CASGGTSGGLPGNEQFF TGCGCCAGCGGGGGGACTAGCGGGGGCCTCCCGGGAAATGAGCAGTTCTTC
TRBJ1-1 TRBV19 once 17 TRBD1 CASRQESGTGSSTEAFF TGTGCCAGTAGGCAAGAAAGTGGGACAGGGAGCAGTACTGAAGCTTTCTTT
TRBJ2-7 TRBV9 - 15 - CASSVEDRRINEQYF TGTGCCAGCAGCGTAGAAGACAGGCGGATCAACGAGCAGTACTTC
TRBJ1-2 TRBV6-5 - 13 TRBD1 CATKGQAIYGYTF TGTGCCACTAAGGGACAGGCCATCTATGGCTACACCTTC
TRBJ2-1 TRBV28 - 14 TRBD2 CASMGTSGANEQFF TGTGCCAGCATGGGAACTAGCGGGGCCAATGAGCAGTTCTTC
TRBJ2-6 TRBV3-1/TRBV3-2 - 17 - CASSRRDISSGANVLTF TGTGCCAGCAGCCGCCGGGACATCAGCTCTGGGGCCAACGTCCTGACTTTC
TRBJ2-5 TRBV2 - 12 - CASLGPQETQYF TGTGCCAGCCTTGGGCCCCAAGAGACCCAGTACTTC
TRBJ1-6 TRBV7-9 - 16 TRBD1 CASSPNRDPGGSPLHF TGTGCCAGCAGCCCCAACCGGGACCCAGGGGGTTCACCCCTCCACTTT
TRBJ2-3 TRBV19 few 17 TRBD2 CASSPRGGYWVTDTQYF TGTGCCAGTAGCCCCCGGGGGGGGTACTGGGTCACAGATACGCAGTATTTT
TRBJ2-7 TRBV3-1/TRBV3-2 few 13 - CASSQTLGDEQYF TGTGCCAGCAGCCAGACTCTCGGCGACGAGCAGTACTTC
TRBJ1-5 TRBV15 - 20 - CATSRVEERLVKYSNQPQHF TGTGCCACCAGCAGAGTGGAAGAGAGGTTGGTAAAATATAGCAATCAGCCCCAGCATTTT
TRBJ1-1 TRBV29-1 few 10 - CSVRTAEAFF TGCAGCGTAAGGACAGCTGAAGCTTTCTTT
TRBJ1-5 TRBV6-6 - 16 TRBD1 CASSLGQGRLGQPQHF TGTGCCAGCAGTTTAGGACAGGGAAGACTAGGACAGCCCCAGCATTTT
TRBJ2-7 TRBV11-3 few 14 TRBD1 CASSLGGTGAEQYF TGTGCCAGCAGCCTGGGCGGGACAGGGGCCGAGCAGTACTTC
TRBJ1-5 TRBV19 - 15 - CASIPTVNGNQPQHF TGTGCCAGTATCCCGACAGTAAATGGCAATCAGCCCCAGCATTTT
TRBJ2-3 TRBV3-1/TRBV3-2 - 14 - CASSQRSGTDTQYF TGTGCCAGCAGCCAAAGAAGCGGGACAGATACGCAGTATTTT
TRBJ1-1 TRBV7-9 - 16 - CASSLPGRTMNTEAFF TGTGCCAGCAGCTTACCGGGGCGGACTATGAACACTGAAGCTTTCTTT
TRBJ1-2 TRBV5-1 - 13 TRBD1 CASSRDRSYGYTF TGCGCCAGCAGCAGGGACAGGAGCTATGGCTACACCTTC
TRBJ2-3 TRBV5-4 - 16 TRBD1 CASSLVGQGRGDTQYF TGTGCCAGCAGCTTGGTAGGACAGGGGCGCGGGGATACGCAGTATTTT
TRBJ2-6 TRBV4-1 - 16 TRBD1 CASSQGQGSGANVLTF TGCGCCAGCAGCCAGGGACAGGGCTCTGGGGCCAACGTCCTGACTTTC
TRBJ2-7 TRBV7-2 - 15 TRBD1 CASSPEQGAFGEQYF TGTGCCAGCAGCCCCGAACAGGGGGCGTTTGGCGAGCAGTACTTC
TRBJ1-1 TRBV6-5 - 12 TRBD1 CASSRTGVQAFF TGTGCCAGCAGTCGGACAGGGGTACAAGCTTTCTTT
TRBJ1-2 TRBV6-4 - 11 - CASGDSGGYTF TGTGCCAGCGGGGACTCGGGCGGCTACACCTTC
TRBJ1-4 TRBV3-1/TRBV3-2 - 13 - CASSPRKFEKLFF TGTGCCAGCAGCCCCAGGAAATTTGAAAAACTGTTTTTT
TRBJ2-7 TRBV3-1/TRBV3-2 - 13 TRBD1 CASSDRGFYEQYF TGTGCCAGCAGCGACAGGGGCTTCTACGAGCAGTACTTC
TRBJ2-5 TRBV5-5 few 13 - CASSFSGMETQYF TGTGCCAGCAGCTTTTCAGGGATGGAGACCCAGTACTTC
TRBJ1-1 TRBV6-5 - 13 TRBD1 CASRRQGNTEAFF TGTGCCAGCAGACGACAGGGGAACACTGAAGCTTTCTTT
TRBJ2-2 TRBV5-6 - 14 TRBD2 CASSLGLAHGELFF TGTGCCAGCAGCTTGGGACTAGCCCACGGGGAGCTGTTTTTT
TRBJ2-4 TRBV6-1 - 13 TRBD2 CASSDRGGDIQYF TGTGCCAGCAGTGATCGGGGGGGGGACATTCAGTACTTC
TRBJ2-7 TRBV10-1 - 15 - CASSGGKDRTYEQYF TGCGCCAGCAGTGGGGGTAAGGACAGAACTTACGAGCAGTACTTC
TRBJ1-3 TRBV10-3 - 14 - CAISGTGSGNTIYF TGTGCCATCAGTGGAACAGGTTCTGGAAACACCATATATTTT
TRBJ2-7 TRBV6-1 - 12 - CASSESVLEQYF TGTGCCAGCAGTGAATCTGTCCTAGAGCAGTACTTC
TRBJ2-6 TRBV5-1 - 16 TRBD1 CASSPRQGAGANVLTF TGCGCCAGCAGCCCTCGACAGGGGGCTGGGGCCAACGTCCTGACTTTC
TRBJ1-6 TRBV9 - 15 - CASSVEGALNSPLHF TGTGCCAGCAGCGTAGAAGGGGCCCTTAATTCACCCCTCCACTTT
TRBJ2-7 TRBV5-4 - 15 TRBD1 CASSQPTGLNYEQYF TGTGCCAGCAGCCAACCGACAGGGCTTAACTACGAGCAGTACTTC
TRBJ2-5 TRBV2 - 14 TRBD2 CASKRRGGLETQYF TGTGCCAGCAAGCGGCGGGGGGGCTTAGAGACCCAGTACTTC
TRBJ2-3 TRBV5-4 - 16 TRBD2 CASSVGLAGSTDTQYF TGTGCCAGCAGCGTAGGACTAGCGGGGAGCACAGATACGCAGTATTTT
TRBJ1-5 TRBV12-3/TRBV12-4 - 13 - CASRGRDILPQHF TGTGCCAGCAGGGGCCGGGATATCCTCCCCCAGCATTTT
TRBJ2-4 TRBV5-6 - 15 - CASRGGELAKNIQYF TGTGCCAGCAGGGGAGGAGAGCTAGCCAAAAACATTCAGTACTTC
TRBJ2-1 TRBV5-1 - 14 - CASSRTEIGNEQFF TGCGCCAGCAGCCGGACAGAGATAGGCAATGAGCAGTTCTTC
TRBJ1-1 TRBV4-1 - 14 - CASSQGAGNTEAFF TGCGCCAGCAGCCAAGGGGCAGGGAACACTGAAGCTTTCTTT
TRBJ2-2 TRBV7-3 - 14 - CASSSSRRSGELFF TGTGCCAGCAGCTCATCCCGGAGGTCCGGGGAGCTGTTTTTT
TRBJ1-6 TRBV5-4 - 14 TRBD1 CASSADRGNSPLHF TGTGCCAGCAGCGCGGACAGGGGAAATTCACCCCTCCACTTT
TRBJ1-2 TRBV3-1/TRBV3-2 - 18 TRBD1 CATRNIPGTAKANYGYTF TGTGCCACCCGAAACATACCTGGGACAGCGAAAGCTAACTATGGCTACACCTTC